A single sample gave rise to the 17 T cell receptor beta chains below, sequenced in a study of blood T cell repertoires in COVID-19. The repertoire was sequenced with immunoSEQ multiplex PCR; TCRdb's copy has only in-frame clones and lacks some. The sample holds approximately 290,000 clones, about 80% seen once. Sequencing input: peripheral blood. The receptors were gathered from a person aged 70 to 85 with COVID-19, enrolled during active disease.

This sequence joins TRBV4-3 and TRBJ2-3; 7 bases map to TRBD1. The CDR3 consists of 19 residues. J lost 6 bases, V lost 3 bases, and 21 bases had no gene match. CDR1 and CDR2 (germline): LGHNA, YSLEER. CDR3 region: CASSHDRPKTGTLGDTQYF. CDR3 nucleotides: TGCGCCAGCAGCCACGATCGACCAAAGACAGGGACCCTCGGGGATACGCAGTATTTT.

The chain's CDR3 is CASSLFWTGSYEQYF. The DNA for the CDR3 is TGTGCCAGCAGCTTATTTTGGACAGGGTCCTACGAGCAGTACTTC. This chain links TRBV7-8 with TRBJ2-7; TRBD1 matches at 8 bases. After removal of 2 bases from V and 1 base from J, the junction contained 4 bases not matched to a gene. The CDR3 length is 15 residues. Germline V gives CDR1 SGHVS, CDR2 FQNEAQ.

This sequence joins TRBV28 and TRBJ1-2; D gene unclear. CDR3 length: 12 amino acids. Germline V gene lookup returns CDR1 MDHEN and CDR2 SYDVKM. V dropped 1 base and J dropped 6 bases, with 6 bases sitting between them. The CDR3 nucleotides are TGTGCCAGCAGTTTATTGCAGGATGGCTACACCTTC. Translation: CASSLLQDGYTF.

The chain is built from TRBV5-1 and TRBJ2-3, with D unclear. Germline V CDR1 and CDR2: SGHRS, YFSETQ. V was trimmed by 2 bases and J by 2 bases, leaving 3 bases between them. This CDR3 comprises 12 residues. The CDR3, as DNA: TGCGCCAGCAGCTTCGTCACAGATACGCAGTATTTT. Translated, it gives CASSFVTDTQYF.

This clone was picked up one time. The rearrangement uses TRBV7-9 and TRBJ2-1; 8 positions match TRBD2. The germline V gene has CDR1 SEHNR and CDR2 FQNEAQ (reference sequence). J was trimmed by 4 bases and V by 4 bases; bases with no gene match: 6. The CDR3 totals 15 residues. In DNA form, the CDR3 reads TGTGCCAGCAGCTCTGCGGGAGGACCATACAATGAGCAGTTCTTC. Residues: CASSSAGGPYNEQFF.

The gene calls are TRBV19 and TRBJ2-2; TRBD1 might be the D (5 bases). Trimming stripped 6 bases from V and 0 bases from J, with 8 bases between. CDR1 is LNHDA, CDR2 SQIVND, per germline (reference sequence). CDR3 length equals 14 residues. The CDR3 coding sequence is TGTGCCAGTAGGGACACCACGAACACCGGGGAGCTGTTTTTT. Its protein product is CASRDTTNTGELFF.

The chain uses TRBV4-3 and TRBJ2-3, with D perhaps matching TRBD1 (5 bases). The CDR3 is 14 amino acids. CDR1 LGHNA and CDR2 YSLEER come from the germline V gene. With 4 bases removed from V and 4 bases from J, the gap between germline ends came to 12 bases. CDR3 bases: TGCGCCAGCAGCCCTGGAGTGGGGCCAGATACGCAGTATTTT. Encoded protein: CASSPGVGPDTQYF.

This clone was detected only once. V and J are TRBV6-1 and TRBJ2-1; TRBD2 agrees at 9 bases. V lost 3 bases, J lost 7 bases, and 10 bases stayed unmatched. The germline gives CDR1 MNHNS, CDR2 SASEGT. The CDR3 totals 16 residues. Here the CDR3 reads CASSDMASGNLNEQFF. The CDR3 coding sequence is TGTGCCAGCAGTGATATGGCTAGCGGGAACCTAAATGAGCAGTTCTTC.

V and J are TRBV7-3 and TRBJ2-2; no reliable D call. Trimming shortened V by 1 base and J by 5 bases, and 8 bases separated the two germline ends. The CDR3 totals 14 residues. Germline V gene lookup returns CDR1 SGHTA and CDR2 FQGTGA. The CDR3 protein is CASSLRGFTGELFF. In DNA, the CDR3 is TGTGCCAGCAGCTTAAGAGGATTTACCGGGGAGCTGTTTTTT.

The chain is built from TRBV19 and TRBJ2-1; D unclear. V lost 3 bases, J lost 9 bases, and 12 bases lay in between. CDR1 is LNHDA, CDR2 SQIVND, per germline (reference sequence). The CDR3 length is 13 residues. In nucleotides, the CDR3 is TGTGCCAGTAGTATTTATCCCGTCGGTGAGCAGTTCTTC. It codes for CASSIYPVGEQFF.

The V call is TRBV6-5, the J call TRBJ2-2, with 8 nucleotides matching TRBD2. Trimming cost V 9 bases and J 4 bases; bases outside gene matches: 7. This CDR3 comprises 14 residues. Germline values: CDR1 MNHEY, CDR2 SVGAGI. CDR3 DNA sequence: TGTGCCAGTTCTAGCGGGCTGATCACCGGGGAGCTGTTTTTT. Protein sequence: CASSSGLITGELFF.

Regarding this clone: An end of the junction differs from the germline gene, which may be a read error. The rearrangement joins TRBV5-1 to TRBJ2-2; no clear D. The CDR3 sequence is 12 residues long. Germline CDR1 and CDR2: SGHRS and YFSETQ. The DNA for the CDR3 is TGCGCCAGCAACTTGCAGGAAGGGGAGCTGTTTTTT. This gives the protein CASNLQEGELFF. Variable domain in full (rest from reference TRBV5-1 and TRBJ2-2): KAGVTQTPRYLIKTRGQQVTLSCSPISGHRSVSWYQQTPGQGLQFLFEYFSETQRNKGNFPGRFSGRQFSNSRSEMNVSTLELGDSALYLCASNLQEGELFFGEGSRLTVL.

The gene calls are TRBV7-8 and TRBJ1-5; D unclear. CDR3 length equals 18 residues. The germline CDR1 and CDR2 sequences are SGHVS and FQNEAQ. The germline V and J ends were trimmed by 7 bases and 0 bases, with 22 bases remaining between them. Here the CDR3 DNA reads TGTGCCAGCACGTTTCGGGAGTCGGCCCGTTATAGCAATCAGCCCCAGCATTTT. It codes for CASTFRESARYSNQPQHF.

The J gene is TRBJ2-1, the V gene TRBV5-1; 9 bases fit TRBD2. The CDR3 is 13 amino acids. In germline, CDR1 is SGHRS, CDR2 YFSETQ. The V segment lost 7 bases and the J segment 4 bases; nucleotides outside the gene matches: 3. CDR3 protein: CASRLADYNEQFF. The CDR3 bases are TGCGCCAGCCGACTAGCGGATTACAATGAGCAGTTCTTC.

J is TRBJ1-2 and V is TRBV28; D is undetermined. Trimming shortened V by 3 bases and J by 0 bases, and 8 bases separated the two germline ends. The length of the CDR3 is 14 residues. From germline, CDR1 is MDHEN and CDR2 SYDVKM. The CDR3 DNA reads TGTGCCAGCAGTTTCTTTAATTCTAACTATGGCTACACCTTC. Protein sequence: CASSFFNSNYGYTF.

CDR3 amino acids: CASSYPPRNEQFF. In DNA form, the CDR3 reads TGTGCCAGCAGTTACCCCCCGAGGAATGAGCAGTTCTTC. The chain combines TRBV6-6 with TRBJ2-1; D gene unclear. Per germline, CDR1 MNHNY and CDR2 SVGAGI (reference sequence). The CDR3 has 13 residues. Trimming left V 2 bases short and J 7 bases short, with 9 bases between.

The chain is built from TRBV5-1 and TRBJ1-2; tentative D call: TRBD1 (5 bases). The V end lost 1 base, the J end lost 8 bases, and 15 bases lay between the germline ends. Germline V CDR1 and CDR2: SGHRS, YFSETQ. This CDR3 has 14 amino acids. This CDR3 reads CASSLSQGLGGYTF. CDR3 coding DNA: TGCGCCAGCAGCTTGTCCCAGGGTCTAGGGGGCTACACCTTC.